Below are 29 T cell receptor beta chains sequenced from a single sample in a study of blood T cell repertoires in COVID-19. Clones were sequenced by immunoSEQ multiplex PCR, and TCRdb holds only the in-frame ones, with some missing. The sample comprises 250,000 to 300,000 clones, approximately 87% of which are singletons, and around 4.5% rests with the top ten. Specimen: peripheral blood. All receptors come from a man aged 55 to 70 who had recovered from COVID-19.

This chain's CDR3 is CASSLVPAGGLNTGELFF. The DNA for the CDR3 is TGCGCCAGCAGCTTGGTGCCAGCGGGGGGGTTGAACACCGGGGAGCTGTTTTTT. The chain carries TRBV5-1 and TRBJ2-2; 10 bases agree with TRBD2. The CDR3 extends over 18 amino acids. CDR1 SGHRS and CDR2 YFSETQ come from the germline V gene. V was pared by 0 bases and J by 1 base, with 6 bases of the junction left unmatched. Full variable domain (missing parts from reference TRBV5-1 and TRBJ2-2): KAGVTQTPRYLIKTRGQQVTLSCSPISGHRSVSWYQQTPGQGLQFLFEYFSETQRNKGNFPGRFSGRQFSNSRSEMNVSTLELGDSALYLCASSLVPAGGLNTGELFFGEGSRLTVL.

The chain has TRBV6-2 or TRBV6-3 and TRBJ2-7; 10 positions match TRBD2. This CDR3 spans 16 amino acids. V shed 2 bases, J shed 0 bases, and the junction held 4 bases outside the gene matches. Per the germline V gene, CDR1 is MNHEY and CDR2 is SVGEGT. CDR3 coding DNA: TGTGCCAGCAGTTACGTTGCTAGCGGGAGCTCCTACGAGCAGTACTTC. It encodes CASSYVASGSSYEQYF.

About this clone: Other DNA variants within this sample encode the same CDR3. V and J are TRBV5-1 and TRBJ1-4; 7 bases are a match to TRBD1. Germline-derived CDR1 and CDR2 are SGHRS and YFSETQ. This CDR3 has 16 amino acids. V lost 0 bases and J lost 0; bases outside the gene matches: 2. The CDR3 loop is CASSLAGQATNEKLFF. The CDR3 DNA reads TGCGCCAGCAGCTTGGCCGGACAGGCAACTAATGAAAAACTGTTTTTT.

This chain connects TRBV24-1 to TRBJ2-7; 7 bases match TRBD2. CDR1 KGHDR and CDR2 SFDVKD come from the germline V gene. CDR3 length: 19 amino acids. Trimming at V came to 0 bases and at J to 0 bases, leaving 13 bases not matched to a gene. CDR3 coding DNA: TGTGCCACCAGTGATTTGGTGGTAGCTGGACTAGAAAGCTCCTACGAGCAGTACTTC. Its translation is CATSDLVVAGLESSYEQYF.

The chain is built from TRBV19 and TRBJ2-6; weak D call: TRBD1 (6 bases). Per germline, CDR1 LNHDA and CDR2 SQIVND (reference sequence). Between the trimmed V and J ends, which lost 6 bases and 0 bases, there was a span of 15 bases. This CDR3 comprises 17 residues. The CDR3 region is CASRENRALSGANVLTF. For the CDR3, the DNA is TGTGCCAGTAGGGAAAACAGGGCGCTCTCTGGGGCCAACGTCCTGACTTTC.

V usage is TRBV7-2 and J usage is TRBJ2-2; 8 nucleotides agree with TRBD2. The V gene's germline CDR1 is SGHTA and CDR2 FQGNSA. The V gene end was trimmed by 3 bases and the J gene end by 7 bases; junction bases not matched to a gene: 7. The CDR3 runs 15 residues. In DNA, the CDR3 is TGTGCCAGCAGCTTGACCGGGACTAGGGGCGGGGAGCTGTTTTTT. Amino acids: CASSLTGTRGGELFF.

The CDR3 reads CASSRRQGANSPLHF. CDR3 nucleotide sequence: TGTGCCAGTAGTCGCCGACAGGGGGCTAATTCACCCCTCCACTTT. The chain combines TRBV19 with TRBJ1-6; 10 bases are a match to TRBD1. The V and J ends lost 5 bases and 6 bases, in that order; junction bases with no gene match: 4. The CDR3 has 15 residues. Germline-derived CDR1 and CDR2 are LNHDA and SQIVND (reference sequence). Combining the CDR3 with reference TRBV19 and TRBJ1-6 gives the whole variable domain DGGITQSPKYLFRKEGQNVTLSCEQNLNHDAMYWYRQDPGQGLRLIYYSQIVNDFQKGDIAEGYSVSREKKESFPLTVTSAQKNPTAFYLCASSRRQGANSPLHFGNGTRLTVT.

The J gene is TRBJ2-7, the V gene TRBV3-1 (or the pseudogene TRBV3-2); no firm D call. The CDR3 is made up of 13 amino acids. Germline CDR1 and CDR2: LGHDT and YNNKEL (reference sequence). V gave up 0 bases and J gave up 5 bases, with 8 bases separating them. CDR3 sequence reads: CASSQDSVDEQYF. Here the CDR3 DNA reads TGTGCCAGCAGCCAAGATTCGGTGGACGAGCAGTACTTC.

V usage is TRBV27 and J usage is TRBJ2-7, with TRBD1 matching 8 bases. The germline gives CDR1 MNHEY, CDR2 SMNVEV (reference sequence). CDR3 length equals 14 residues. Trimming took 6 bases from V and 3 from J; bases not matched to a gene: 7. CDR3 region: CASSRTGKDYEQYF. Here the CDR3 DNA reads TGTGCCAGCAGCCGGACAGGGAAGGACTACGAGCAGTACTTC.

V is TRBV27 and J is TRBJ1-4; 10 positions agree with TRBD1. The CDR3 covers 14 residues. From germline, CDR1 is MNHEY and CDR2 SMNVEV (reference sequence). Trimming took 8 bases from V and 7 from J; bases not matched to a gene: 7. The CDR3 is CASSFRDRGEKLFF. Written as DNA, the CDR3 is TGTGCCAGCTCTTTCCGGGACAGGGGTGAAAAACTGTTTTTT.

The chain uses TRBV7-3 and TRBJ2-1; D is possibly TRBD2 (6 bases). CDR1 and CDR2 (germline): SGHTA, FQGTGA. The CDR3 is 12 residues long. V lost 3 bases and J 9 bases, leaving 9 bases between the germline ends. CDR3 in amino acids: CASSFSGGEQFF. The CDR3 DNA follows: TGTGCCAGCAGCTTCTCCGGGGGTGAGCAGTTCTTC.

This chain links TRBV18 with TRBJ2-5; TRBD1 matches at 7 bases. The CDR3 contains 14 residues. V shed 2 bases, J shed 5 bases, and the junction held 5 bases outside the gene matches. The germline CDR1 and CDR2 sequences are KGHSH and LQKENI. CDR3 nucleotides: TGTGCCAGCTCACCATGGACAGGACTGGAGACCCAGTACTTC. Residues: CASSPWTGLETQYF.

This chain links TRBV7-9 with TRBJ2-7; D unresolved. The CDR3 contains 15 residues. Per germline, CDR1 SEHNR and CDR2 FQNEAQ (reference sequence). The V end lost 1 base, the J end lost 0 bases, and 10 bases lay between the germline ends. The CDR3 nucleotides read TGTGCCAGCAGCTTAGTTGGCACGCACTCCTACGAGCAGTACTTC. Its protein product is CASSLVGTHSYEQYF.

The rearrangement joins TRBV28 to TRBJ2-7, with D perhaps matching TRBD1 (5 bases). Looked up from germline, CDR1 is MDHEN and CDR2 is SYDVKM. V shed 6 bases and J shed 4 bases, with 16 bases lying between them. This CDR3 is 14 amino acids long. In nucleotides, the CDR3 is TGTGCCAGCAGAGGGGCAGCCAGAAAATACGAGCAGTACTTC. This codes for CASRGAARKYEQYF.

The CDR3 DNA sequence: TGTGCCAGCACCCAACAGGGTAGCGGAAACACCATATATTTT. Residues: CASTQQGSGNTIYF. The rearrangement joins TRBV6-6 to TRBJ1-3, with D possibly matching TRBD1 (6 bases). CDR1 is MNHNY and CDR2 is SVGAGI in the germline V gene (reference sequence). V was cut by 7 bases and J by 4 bases, with 14 bases left in between. The CDR3 extends over 14 amino acids.

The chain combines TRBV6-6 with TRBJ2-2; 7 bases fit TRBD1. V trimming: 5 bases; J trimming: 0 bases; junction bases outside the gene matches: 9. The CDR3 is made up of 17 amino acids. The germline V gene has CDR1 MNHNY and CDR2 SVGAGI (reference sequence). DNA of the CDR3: TGTGCCAGCAGTCTTAGAGCCGGGACAGCGAACACCGGGGAGCTGTTTTTT. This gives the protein CASSLRAGTANTGELFF.

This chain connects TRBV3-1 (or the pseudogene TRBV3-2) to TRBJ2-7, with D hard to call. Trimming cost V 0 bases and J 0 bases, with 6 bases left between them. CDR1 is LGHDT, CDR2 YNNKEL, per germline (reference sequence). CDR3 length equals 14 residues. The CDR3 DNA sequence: TGTGCCAGCAGCCAAGATCCTAGCTCCTACGAGCAGTACTTC. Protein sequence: CASSQDPSSYEQYF.

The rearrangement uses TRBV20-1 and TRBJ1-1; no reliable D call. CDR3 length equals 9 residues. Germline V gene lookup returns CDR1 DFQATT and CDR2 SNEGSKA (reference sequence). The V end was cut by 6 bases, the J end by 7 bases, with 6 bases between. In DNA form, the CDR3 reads TGCAGTGCCGGGGTTGAAGCTTTCTTT. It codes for CSAGVEAFF.

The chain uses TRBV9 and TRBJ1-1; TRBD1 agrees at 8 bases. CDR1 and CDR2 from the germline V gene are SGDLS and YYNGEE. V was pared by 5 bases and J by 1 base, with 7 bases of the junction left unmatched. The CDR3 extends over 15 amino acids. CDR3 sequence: CASSPPGTGNTEAFF. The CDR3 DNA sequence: TGTGCCAGCAGTCCACCCGGGACAGGGAACACTGAAGCTTTCTTT.

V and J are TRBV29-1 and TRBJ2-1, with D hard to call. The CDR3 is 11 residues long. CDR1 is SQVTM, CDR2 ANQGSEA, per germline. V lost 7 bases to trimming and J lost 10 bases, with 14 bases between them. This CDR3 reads CSANRLDEQFF. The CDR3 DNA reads TGCAGCGCCAACCGCCTAGACGAGCAGTTCTTC.

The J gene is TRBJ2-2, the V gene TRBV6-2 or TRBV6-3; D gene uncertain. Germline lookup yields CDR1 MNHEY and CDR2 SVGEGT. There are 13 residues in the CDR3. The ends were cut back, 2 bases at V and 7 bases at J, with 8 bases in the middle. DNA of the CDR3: TGTGCCAGCAGTTACACAGATGGCGGGGAGCTGTTTTTT. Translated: CASSYTDGGELFF.

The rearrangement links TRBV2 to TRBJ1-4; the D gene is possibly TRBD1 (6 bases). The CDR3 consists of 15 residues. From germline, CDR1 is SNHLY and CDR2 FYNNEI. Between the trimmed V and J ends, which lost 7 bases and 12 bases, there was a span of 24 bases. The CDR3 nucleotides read TGTGCCAGCACTAGAACCCGGGACGGCAGGGGCCAACTGTTTTTT. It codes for CASTRTRDGRGQLFF.

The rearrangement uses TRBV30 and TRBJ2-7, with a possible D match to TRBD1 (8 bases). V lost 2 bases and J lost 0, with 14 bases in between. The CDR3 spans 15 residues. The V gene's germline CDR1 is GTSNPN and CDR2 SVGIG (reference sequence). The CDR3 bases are TGTGCCTGGAGTAACTACAGGGGGGGCTCCTACGAGCAGTACTTC. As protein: CAWSNYRGGSYEQYF.

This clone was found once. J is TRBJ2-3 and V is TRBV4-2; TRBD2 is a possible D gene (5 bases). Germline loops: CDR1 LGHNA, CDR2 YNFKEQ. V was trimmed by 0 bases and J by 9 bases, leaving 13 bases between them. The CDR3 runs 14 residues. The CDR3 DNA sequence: TGTGCCAGCAGCCAAGATTCGGGATCACGGACGCAGTATTTT. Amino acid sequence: CASSQDSGSRTQYF.

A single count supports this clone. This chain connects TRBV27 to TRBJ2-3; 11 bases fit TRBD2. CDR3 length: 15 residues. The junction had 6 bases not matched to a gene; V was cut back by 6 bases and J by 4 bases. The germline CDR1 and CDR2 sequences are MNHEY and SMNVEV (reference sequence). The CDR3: CASSLAGGRADTQYF. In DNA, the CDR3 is TGTGCCAGCAGCTTAGCGGGGGGGCGGGCAGATACGCAGTATTTT.

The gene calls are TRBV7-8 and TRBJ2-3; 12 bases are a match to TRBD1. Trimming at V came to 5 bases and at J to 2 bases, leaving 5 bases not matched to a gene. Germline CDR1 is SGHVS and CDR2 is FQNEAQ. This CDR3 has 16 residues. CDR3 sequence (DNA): TGTGCCAGCAGCGTAGGGACAGGGGGCTACACAGATACGCAGTATTTT. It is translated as CASSVGTGGYTDTQYF.

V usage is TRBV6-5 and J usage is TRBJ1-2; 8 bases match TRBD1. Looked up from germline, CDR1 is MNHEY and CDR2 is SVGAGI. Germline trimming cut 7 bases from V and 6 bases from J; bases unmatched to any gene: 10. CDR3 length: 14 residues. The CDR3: CASKDRERFHGYTF. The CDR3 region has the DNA TGTGCCAGCAAGGACAGGGAAAGGTTCCATGGCTACACCTTC.

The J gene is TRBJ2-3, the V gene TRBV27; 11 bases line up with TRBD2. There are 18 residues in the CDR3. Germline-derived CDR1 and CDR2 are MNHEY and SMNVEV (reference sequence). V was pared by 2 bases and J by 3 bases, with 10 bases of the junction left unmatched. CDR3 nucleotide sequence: TGTGCCAGCAGTTTAGGGGTAGCGGGAGGGTATAGGACAGATACGCAGTATTTT. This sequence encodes CASSLGVAGGYRTDTQYF.

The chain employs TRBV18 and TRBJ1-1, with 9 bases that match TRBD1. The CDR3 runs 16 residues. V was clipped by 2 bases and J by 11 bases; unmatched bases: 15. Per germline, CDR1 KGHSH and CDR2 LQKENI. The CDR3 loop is CASSPVITGGANSAFF. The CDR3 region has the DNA TGTGCCAGCTCACCAGTAATAACAGGGGGCGCAAATAGTGCTTTCTTT.